This T cell receptor beta chain was obtained from a study of blood T cell repertoires in COVID-19. Study at large: COVID-19 samples, acute and convalescent, were from the United States, Italy and Spain.

Profiling relied on immunoSEQ multiplex PCR, and the TCRdb table lists in-frame clones only, not all of them. The table lists hundreds of thousands of clones, 75% to 90% of them singletons. From germline, CDR1 is SGHRS and CDR2 YFSETQ. The CDR3 runs 16 residues. V lost 3 bases and J 4 bases, leaving 17 bases between the germline ends. Source material: peripheral blood. This clonotype was sampled from a woman aged 18-30 years with acute or convalescent COVID-19. The chain links TRBV5-1 to TRBJ2-1, with D possibly TRBD2 on 5 matching bases. CDR3 nucleotides: TGCGCCAGCAGCTACCGGGAAGGGTCCTTTTACAATGAGCAGTTCTTC. Translation: CASSYREGSFYNEQFF.